This T cell receptor (beta chain) was observed in a study of control samples from healthy donors and cancer patients. Generated by immunoSEQ multiplex PCR, the TCRdb table keeps only in-frame clones and is missing some. The data hold tens of thousands of clones, with 75% to 95% observed a single time. Trimming took off 4 bases at V and 7 bases at J, with 14 bases between the two ends. The length of the CDR3 is 14 residues. Germline V gene lookup returns CDR1 SGHTA and CDR2 FQGTGA. This receptor was identified in a man aged 45-60 years with lung cancer. This sequence joins TRBV7-3 and TRBJ2-1; unclear D gene. Sequenced input: PBMCs. For the CDR3, the DNA is TGTGCCAGCAGCTCCCCCCCTGAGACTAATGAGCAGTTCTTC. Translation gives CASSSPPETNEQFF.